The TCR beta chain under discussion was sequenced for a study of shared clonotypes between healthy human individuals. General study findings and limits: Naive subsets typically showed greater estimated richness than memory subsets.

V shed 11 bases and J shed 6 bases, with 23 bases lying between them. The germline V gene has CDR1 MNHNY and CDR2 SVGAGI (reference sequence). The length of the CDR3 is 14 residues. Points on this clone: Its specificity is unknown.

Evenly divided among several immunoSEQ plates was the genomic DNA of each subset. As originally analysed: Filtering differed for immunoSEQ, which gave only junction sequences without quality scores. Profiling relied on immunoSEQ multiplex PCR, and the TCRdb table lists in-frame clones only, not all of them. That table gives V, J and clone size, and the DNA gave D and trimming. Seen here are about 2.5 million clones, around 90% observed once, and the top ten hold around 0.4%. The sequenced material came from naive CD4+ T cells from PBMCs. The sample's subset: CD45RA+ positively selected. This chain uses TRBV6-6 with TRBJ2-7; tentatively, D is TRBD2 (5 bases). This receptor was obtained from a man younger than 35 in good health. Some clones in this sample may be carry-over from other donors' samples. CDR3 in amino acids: CAVCEVALRAEQYF. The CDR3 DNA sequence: TGTGCCGTCTGCGAGGTTGCACTGAGGGCCGAGCAGTACTTC.